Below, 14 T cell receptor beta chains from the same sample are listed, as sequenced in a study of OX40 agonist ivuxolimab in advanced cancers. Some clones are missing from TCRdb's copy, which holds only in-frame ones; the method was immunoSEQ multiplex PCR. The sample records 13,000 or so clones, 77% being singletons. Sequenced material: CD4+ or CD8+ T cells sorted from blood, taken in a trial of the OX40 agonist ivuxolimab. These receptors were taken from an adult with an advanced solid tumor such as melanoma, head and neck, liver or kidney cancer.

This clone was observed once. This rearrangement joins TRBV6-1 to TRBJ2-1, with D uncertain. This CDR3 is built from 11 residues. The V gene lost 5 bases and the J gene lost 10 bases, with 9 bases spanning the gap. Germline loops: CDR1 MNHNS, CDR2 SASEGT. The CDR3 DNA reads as TGTGCCAGCAGTATCGCCCTGGAGCAGTTCTTC. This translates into CASSIALEQFF.

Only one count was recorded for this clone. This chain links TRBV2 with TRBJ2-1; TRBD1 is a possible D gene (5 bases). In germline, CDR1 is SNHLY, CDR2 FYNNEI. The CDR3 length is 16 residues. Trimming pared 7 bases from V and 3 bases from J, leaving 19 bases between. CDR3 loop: CASMSLQDLLYNEQFF. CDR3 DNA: TGTGCCAGCATGAGCCTACAGGATTTACTCTACAATGAGCAGTTCTTC.

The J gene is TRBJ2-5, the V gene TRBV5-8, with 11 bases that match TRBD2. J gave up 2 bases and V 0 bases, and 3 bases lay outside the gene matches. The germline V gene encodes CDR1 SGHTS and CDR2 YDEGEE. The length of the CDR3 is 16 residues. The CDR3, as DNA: TGTGCCAGCAGCTTGGGAGGGACTAGCGGACAAGAGACCCAGTACTTC. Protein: CASSLGGTSGQETQYF.

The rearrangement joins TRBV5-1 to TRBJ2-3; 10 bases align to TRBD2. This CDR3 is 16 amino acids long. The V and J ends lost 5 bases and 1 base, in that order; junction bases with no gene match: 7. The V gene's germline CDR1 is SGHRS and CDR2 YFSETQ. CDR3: CASSQREGLGTDTQYF. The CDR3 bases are TGCGCCAGCAGTCAGCGGGAGGGCCTCGGCACAGATACGCAGTATTTT.

In DNA form, the CDR3 reads TGTGCCACCCTGAACAGGGCGGGTCAGCCCCAGCATTTT. It specifies CATLNRAGQPQHF. The chain recombines TRBV19 with TRBJ1-5, with D tentatively TRBD1 (6 bases). Looked up from germline, CDR1 is LNHDA and CDR2 is SQIVND (reference sequence). CDR3 length: 13 residues. V gave up 10 bases and J gave up 6 bases, with 16 bases separating them.

Here the CDR3 DNA reads TGTGCCAGCAGCGTAGCAGGTAGCAATCAGCCCCAGCATTTT. Its translation is CASSVAGSNQPQHF. The rearrangement joins TRBV9 to TRBJ1-5; D is uncertain. V lost 0 bases to trimming and J lost 0 bases, with 4 bases between them. The CDR3 contains 14 residues. Germline V gene data show CDR1 as SGDLS and CDR2 as YYNGEE.

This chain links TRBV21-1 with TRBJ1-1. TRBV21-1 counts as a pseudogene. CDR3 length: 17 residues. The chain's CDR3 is CASSKPSKRVLNTEAFF. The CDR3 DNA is TGTGCCAGCAGCAAGCCCTCAAAACGGGTATTGAACACTGAAGCTTTCTTT.

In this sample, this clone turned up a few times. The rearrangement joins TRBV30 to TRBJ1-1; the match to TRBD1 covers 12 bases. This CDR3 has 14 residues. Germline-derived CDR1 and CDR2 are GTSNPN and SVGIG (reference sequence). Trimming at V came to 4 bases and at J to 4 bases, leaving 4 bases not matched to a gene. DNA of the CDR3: TGTGCCTGGAACCCGGGACAGGGGGCCACTGAAGCTTTCTTT. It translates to CAWNPGQGATEAFF.

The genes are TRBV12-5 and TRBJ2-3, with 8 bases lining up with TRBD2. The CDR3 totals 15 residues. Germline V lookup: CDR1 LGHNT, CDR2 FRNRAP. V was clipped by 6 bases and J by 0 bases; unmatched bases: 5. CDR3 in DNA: TGTGCTAGTGGGACGGGAGGGGTTAGCACAGATACGCAGTATTTT. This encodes CASGTGGVSTDTQYF.

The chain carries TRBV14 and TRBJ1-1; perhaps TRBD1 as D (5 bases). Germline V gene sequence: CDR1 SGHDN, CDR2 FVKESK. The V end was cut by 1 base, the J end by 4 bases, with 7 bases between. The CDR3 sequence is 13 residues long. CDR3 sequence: CASSQGQTTEAFF. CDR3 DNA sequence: TGTGCCAGCAGCCAAGGACAGACCACTGAAGCTTTCTTT. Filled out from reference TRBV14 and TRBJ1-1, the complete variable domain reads EAGVTQFPSHSVIEKGQTVTLRCDPISGHDNLYWYRRVMGKEIKFLLHFVKESKQDESGMPNNRFLAERTGGTYSTLKVQPAELEDSGVYFCASSQGQTTEAFFGQGTRLTVV.

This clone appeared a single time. CDR3 sequence (DNA): TGTGCCAGCAGCTTACTGGCTAGTTTAACAGATACGCAGTATTTT. Protein: CASSLLASLTDTQYF. The chain uses TRBV5-4 and TRBJ2-3, with unresolved D. This CDR3 is built from 15 residues. Deletions cut 2 bases from V and 3 bases from J, with 13 bases between. CDR1 is SGHNT and CDR2 is YYREEE in the germline V gene (reference sequence).

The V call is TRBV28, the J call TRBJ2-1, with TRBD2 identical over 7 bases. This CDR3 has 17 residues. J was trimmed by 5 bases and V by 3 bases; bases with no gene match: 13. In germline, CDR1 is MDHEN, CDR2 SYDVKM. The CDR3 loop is CASSFLGGSRVNNEQFF. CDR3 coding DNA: TGTGCCAGCAGTTTTTTAGGCGGGAGCCGGGTAAACAATGAGCAGTTCTTC.

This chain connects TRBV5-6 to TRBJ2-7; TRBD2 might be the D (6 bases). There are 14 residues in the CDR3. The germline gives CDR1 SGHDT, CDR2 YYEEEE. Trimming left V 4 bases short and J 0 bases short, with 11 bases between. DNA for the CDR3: TGTGCCAGCAGCGCCTGGACTACCTCCTACGAGCAGTACTTC. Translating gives CASSAWTTSYEQYF.

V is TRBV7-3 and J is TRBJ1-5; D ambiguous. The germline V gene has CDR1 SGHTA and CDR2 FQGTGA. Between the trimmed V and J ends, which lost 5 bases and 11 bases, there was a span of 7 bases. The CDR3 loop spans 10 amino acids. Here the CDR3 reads CASSQSAQHF. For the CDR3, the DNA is TGTGCCAGCAGCCAATCAGCCCAGCATTTT.